This T cell receptor beta chain was sequenced for a study of human T cells and chemical hapten exposure. Study-wide results and limits: It was expanded TCRs that formed significantly more large CDR3 similarity clusters than controls did. After DPC sensitization, TCRs above 1 in 1000 frequency showed no change.

Time point of the sample: patch test 1, 2 weeks after DPC sensitization. Noted treatment: therapeutic diphenylcyclopropenone sensitization with weekly scalp DPC. Every donor had alopecia and was 18 to 70 years old; all were suitable for DPC. Individual cDNA molecules (in the library) carried attached unique molecular identifiers. From the RACE reads, TCRdb called clonotypes with MiXCR, one entry per CDR3 protein. The sample holds roughly 14,000 distinct CDR3 sequences; roughly 17% are singletons and the top ten take around 6.7%. Germline V CDR1 and CDR2: ENHRY, SYGVKD. V lost 4 bases and J lost 2, with 15 bases in between. The CDR3 has 15 residues. This clonotype was counted at least ten times. Antigen specificity is unknown.

The sequencing here drew on whole blood, taken in connection with sensitization to the hapten diphenylcyclopropenone (DPC). This sequence originates from a woman under 40 with alopecia areata. Some clones in this sample may be carry-over from other donors' samples. The chain uses TRBV10-3 and TRBJ2-7; perhaps TRBD1 as D (6 bases). Here the CDR3 DNA reads TGTGCCATCAGTGGAACAGGGAGTACGGCCTACGAGCAGTACTTC. Protein: CAISGTGSTAYEQYF.